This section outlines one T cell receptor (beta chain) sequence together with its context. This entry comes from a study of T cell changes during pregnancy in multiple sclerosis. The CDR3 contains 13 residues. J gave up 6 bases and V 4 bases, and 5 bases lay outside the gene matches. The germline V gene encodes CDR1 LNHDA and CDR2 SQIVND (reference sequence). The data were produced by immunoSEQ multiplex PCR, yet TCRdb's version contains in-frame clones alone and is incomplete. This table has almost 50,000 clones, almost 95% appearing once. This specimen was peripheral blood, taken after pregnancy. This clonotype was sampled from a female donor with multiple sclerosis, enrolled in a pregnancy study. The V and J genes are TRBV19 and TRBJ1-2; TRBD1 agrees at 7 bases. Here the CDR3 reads CASSRQGINGYTF. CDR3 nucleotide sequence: TGTGCCAGTAGTAGACAGGGAATCAATGGCTACACCTTC.